Sequencing of this TCR beta chain was carried out in a study of Ad26.COV2.S vaccination and SARS-CoV-2 variants. For the study at large: A participant enrolled in the COV1001 Ad26.COV2.S trial arm provided the sample.

Study-wide results and caveats: Measurements of TCR breadth and depth may have given underestimates of the total T cell responses. Responses of spike-specific T cells (both CD8+ and CD4+) reportedly showed substantial breadth after vaccination.

Concerning this clone itself: Its antigen is unknown.

Stated treatment: roughly 19 received Ad26.COV2.S at low or high dose, single or two shots; roughly 5 received placebo; per-sample allocation not given. Specimen acquisition occurred on day 63 following the initial vaccine or placebo injection. Assay used: immunoSEQ multiplex PCR; TCRdb lists only in-frame clones, some missing. This table holds hundreds of thousands of clones, approximately 90% found once. The sequencing used peripheral blood, collected in a trial of Ad26.COV2.S vaccine versus placebo. This TCR came from a person aged 18-65 years who received the Ad26.COV2.S COVID-19 vaccine or a placebo.

The CDR3 protein is CASSLSLGSLFNSPLHF. The CDR3, as DNA: TGTGCCAGCAGTTTATCGCTTGGGAGCCTCTTTAATTCACCCCTCCACTTT. The chain uses TRBV27 and TRBJ1-6; the D is unclear. CDR1 is MNHEY, CDR2 SMNVEV, per germline (reference sequence). The CDR3 consists of 17 residues. Trimming left V 0 bases short and J 6 bases short, with 15 bases between.